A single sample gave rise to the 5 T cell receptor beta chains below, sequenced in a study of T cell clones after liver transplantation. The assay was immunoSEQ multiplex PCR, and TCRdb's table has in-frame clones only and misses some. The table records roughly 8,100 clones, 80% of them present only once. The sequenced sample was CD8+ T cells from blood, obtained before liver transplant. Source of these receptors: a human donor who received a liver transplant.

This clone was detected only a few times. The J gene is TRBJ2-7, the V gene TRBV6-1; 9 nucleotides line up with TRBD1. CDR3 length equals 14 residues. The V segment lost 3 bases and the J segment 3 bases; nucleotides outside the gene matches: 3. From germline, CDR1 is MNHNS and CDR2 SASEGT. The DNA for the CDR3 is TGTGCCAGCAGTGACTCGGGACAGGGCTACGAGCAGTACTTC. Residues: CASSDSGQGYEQYF.

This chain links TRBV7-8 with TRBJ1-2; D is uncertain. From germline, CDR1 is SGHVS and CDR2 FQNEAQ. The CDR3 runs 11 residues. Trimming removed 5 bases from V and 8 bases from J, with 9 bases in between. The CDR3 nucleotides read TGTGCCAGCAGCCCCGGAGAAGGCTACACCTTC. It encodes CASSPGEGYTF.

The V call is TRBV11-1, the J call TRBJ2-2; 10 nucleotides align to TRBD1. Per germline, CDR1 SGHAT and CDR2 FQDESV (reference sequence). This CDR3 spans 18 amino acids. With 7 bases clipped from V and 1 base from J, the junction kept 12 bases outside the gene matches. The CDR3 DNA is TGTGCCAGCAAATCAAGTAGACAGGGGGCGGGGAACACCGGGGAGCTGTTTTTT. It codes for CASKSSRQGAGNTGELFF.

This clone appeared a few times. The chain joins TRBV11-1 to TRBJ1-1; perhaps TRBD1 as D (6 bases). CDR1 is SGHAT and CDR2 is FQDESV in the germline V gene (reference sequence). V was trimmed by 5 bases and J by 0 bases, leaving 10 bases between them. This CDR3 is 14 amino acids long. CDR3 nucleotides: TGTGCCAGCAGCAATACAGGGATGAACACTGAAGCTTTCTTT. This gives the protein CASSNTGMNTEAFF.

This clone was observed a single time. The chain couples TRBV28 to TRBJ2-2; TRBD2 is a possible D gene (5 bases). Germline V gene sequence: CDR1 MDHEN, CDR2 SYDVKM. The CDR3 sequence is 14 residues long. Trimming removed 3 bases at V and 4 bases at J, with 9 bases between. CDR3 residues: CASSFREGTGELFF. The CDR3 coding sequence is TGTGCCAGCAGTTTTCGAGAGGGCACCGGGGAGCTGTTTTTT.